The 27 T cell receptor beta chains in this list originate from one sample, sequenced in a study of CD8+CD57+ T cells in acquired aplastic anemia. Researchers used genomic DNA as the template to profile TCR beta VDJ and CDR3. Via MiXCR, TCRdb re-called the reads, giving one row per CDR3 protein. The data contain about 210,000 distinct CDR3 sequences, over 60% of them seen just once; the ten biggest clones take up about 31%. Material for sequencing was sorted CD4+, CD8+, or CD8+CD57+ T cells (not recorded which) from PBMCs. The receptors stem from a human donor in good health.

The chain employs TRBV20-1 and TRBJ2-7; TRBD1 agrees at 9 bases. The V and J ends lost 2 bases and 1 base, in that order; junction bases with no gene match: 9. From germline, CDR1 is DFQATT and CDR2 SNEGSKA (reference sequence). The CDR3 is 16 amino acids. The CDR3 sequence: CSARKPGTGLSYEQYF. CDR3 bases: TGCAGTGCTAGAAAACCCGGGACAGGGTTATCCTACGAGCAGTACTTC.

V gene TRBV19 combines with J gene TRBJ1-2, with TRBD1 matching 10 bases. Per the germline V gene, CDR1 is LNHDA and CDR2 is SQIVND (reference sequence). V lost 7 bases to trimming and J lost 7 bases; unmatched junction nucleotides: 15. The CDR3 covers 16 residues. The CDR3: CASTPLGTGVSLGYTF. DNA for the CDR3: TGTGCCAGTACCCCCTTGGGGACAGGGGTATCGCTTGGCTACACCTTC.

The J gene is TRBJ2-7, the V gene TRBV4-3, with TRBD2 identical over 8 bases. The junction had 11 bases not matched to a gene; V was cut back by 3 bases and J by 7 bases. This CDR3 spans 15 amino acids. The germline V gene has CDR1 LGHNA and CDR2 YSLEER. The CDR3 here is CASSHPREGIDEQYF. The CDR3 nucleotides are TGCGCCAGCAGCCATCCACGGGAGGGAATCGATGAGCAGTACTTC.

In its sample, this clonotype was seen a few times. This chain connects TRBV19 to TRBJ2-1; 8 nucleotides agree with TRBD1. After removal of 7 bases from V and 2 bases from J, the junction contained 7 bases not matched to a gene. CDR3 size: 15 residues. Germline V gene sequence: CDR1 LNHDA, CDR2 SQIVND (reference sequence). CDR3 in amino acids: CASTLGQGAYNEQFF. CDR3 DNA sequence: TGTGCCAGTACCCTTGGACAGGGAGCCTACAATGAGCAGTTCTTC.

The V gene is TRBV13, the J gene TRBJ2-7; D unclear. Trimming shortened V by 4 bases and J by 6 bases, and 19 bases separated the two germline ends. The germline V gene has CDR1 PRHDT and CDR2 FYEKMQ (reference sequence). CDR3 size: 15 residues. The CDR3 DNA reads as TGTGCCAGCAGCTCCCGAGTGGGTGGGTTCGGCGAGCAGTACTTC. Translating it yields CASSSRVGGFGEQYF.

This clonotype has just a few counts. The chain links TRBV24-1 to TRBJ2-3, with D perhaps matching TRBD1 (5 bases). CDR3 length equals 18 residues. CDR1 and CDR2 (germline): KGHDR, SFDVKD. V lost 1 base and J 0 bases, leaving 16 bases between the germline ends. The CDR3 reads CATSDFGHSRGSTDTQYF. DNA of the CDR3: TGTGCCACCAGTGATTTCGGGCATTCAAGGGGAAGCACAGATACGCAGTATTTT.

This chain connects TRBV7-2 to TRBJ1-4; perhaps TRBD1 as D (5 bases). The CDR3 spans 15 residues. With 3 bases removed from V and 3 bases from J, the gap between germline ends came to 11 bases. The germline CDR1 and CDR2 sequences are SGHTA and FQGNSA. The CDR3 region is CASSFYQGSNEKLFF. DNA for the CDR3: TGTGCCAGCAGCTTTTATCAGGGATCTAATGAAAAACTGTTTTTT. Full variable domain (outside the CDR3, taken from reference TRBV7-2 and TRBJ1-4): GAGVSQSPSNKVTEKGKDVELRCDPISGHTALYWYRQSLGQGLEFLIYFQGNSAPDKSGLPSDRFSAERTGGSVSTLTIQRTQQEDSAVYLCASSFYQGSNEKLFFGSGTQLSVL.

V usage is TRBV12-3 or TRBV12-4 and J usage is TRBJ1-4, with 9 nucleotides matching TRBD1. The CDR3 is made up of 16 amino acids. The junction had 14 bases not matched to a gene; V was cut back by 8 bases and J by 7 bases. The CDR3 coding sequence is TGTGCCAGCCTTTCTTACAGGGGGCGCAGGAGTGAAAAACTGTTTTTT. Translation: CASLSYRGRRSEKLFF.

The chain employs TRBV7-9 and TRBJ1-2; the match to TRBD1 covers 9 bases. The CDR3 is 17 amino acids. Germline lookup yields CDR1 SEHNR and CDR2 FQNEAQ (reference sequence). The V and J ends lost 2 bases and 0 bases, in that order; junction bases with no gene match: 7. CDR3 loop: CASSLSDRGHTNYGYTF. The CDR3 DNA reads as TGTGCCAGCAGCTTATCGGACAGGGGCCATACTAACTATGGCTACACCTTC.

The gene calls are TRBV7-8 and TRBJ2-3; D unclear. The CDR3 sequence is 15 residues long. The V gene lost 7 bases and the J gene lost 2 bases, with 16 bases spanning the gap. Germline CDR1 reads SGHVS; CDR2 reads FQNEAQ. The DNA of the CDR3 is TGTGCCAGCAAGACCGGCCCGCGCACCACAGATACGCAGTATTTT. Translated: CASKTGPRTTDTQYF.

The chain carries TRBV24-1 and TRBJ2-7, with D possibly being TRBD2 (6 bases). Germline V gene lookup returns CDR1 KGHDR and CDR2 SFDVKD. V lost 3 bases, J lost 6 bases, and 14 bases lay in between. This CDR3 is 14 amino acids long. The CDR3, as DNA: TGTGCCACCAGTGATCCCGGGACTCCTCTCGAGCAGTACTTC. Protein sequence: CATSDPGTPLEQYF.

The chain uses TRBV7-9 and TRBJ1-1; D ambiguous. This CDR3 is 14 amino acids long. V lost 5 bases to trimming and J lost 1 base, with 11 bases between them. Germline CDR1 and CDR2: SEHNR and FQNEAQ (reference sequence). CDR3 sequence (DNA): TGTGCCAGCAGCGAAAGGTGGGGGAACACTGAAGCTTTCTTT. Translation: CASSERWGNTEAFF.

In regard to this clonotype: The CDR3 end shows no conserved phenylalanine or tryptophan, and so a read error is likely. No DNA is shown, since the ends of the CDR3 on it are uncertain; the CDR3 is the one TCRdb lists. The rearrangement joins TRBV9 to TRBJ2-5; the D segment call TRBD2 is taken from the table without a DNA check. Counting both end residues, the CDR3 totals 11 amino acids. CDR1 and CDR2 from the germline V gene are SGDLS and YYNGEE. CDR3 in amino acids: CASSPRGGLAG.

The sample holds a few counts of this clonotype. The V call is TRBV9, the J call TRBJ2-7; 9 bases match TRBD1. V was clipped by 4 bases and J by 2 bases; unmatched bases: 10. The CDR3 extends over 16 amino acids. Per the germline V gene, CDR1 is SGDLS and CDR2 is YYNGEE. This CDR3 is CASSPRTGQGAYEQYF. In DNA, the CDR3 is TGTGCCAGCAGCCCGCGGACGGGACAGGGTGCCTACGAGCAGTACTTC.

CDR3: CSARAGTVGEQYF. CDR3 nucleotides: TGCAGTGCTAGGGCTGGGACAGTGGGCGAGCAGTACTTC. The gene calls are TRBV20-1 and TRBJ2-7, with 7 bases that match TRBD1. The CDR3 runs to 13 residues. Germline V gene sequence: CDR1 DFQATT, CDR2 SNEGSKA (reference sequence). V was clipped by 3 bases and J by 6 bases; unmatched bases: 8.

Comments on this clonotype: At one end the junction does not follow the germline gene, possibly because of a read error. The chain combines TRBV7-8 with TRBJ1-1, with TRBD1 as a possible D gene (6 bases). CDR1 and CDR2 (germline): SGHVS, FQNEAQ. This CDR3 contains 15 residues. The CDR3 bases are TGTGCCAGCAGCTTAATTAGGGGGGGGAACGCTGAAGCTTTCTTT. Amino acids: CASSLIRGGNAEAFF.

This clonotype has a single count. The chain employs TRBV19 and TRBJ1-6, with D perhaps matching TRBD1 (6 bases). This CDR3 spans 15 amino acids. Between the trimmed V and J ends, which lost 1 base and 8 bases, there was a span of 12 bases. Germline CDR1 and CDR2: LNHDA and SQIVND (reference sequence). CDR3 sequence: CASSIGGRGDSPLHF. CDR3 DNA: TGTGCCAGTAGTATAGGCGGCAGGGGAGATTCACCCCTCCACTTT.

This clonotype was recorded many times. The chain carries TRBV7-9 and TRBJ2-7, with TRBD2 matching over 10 bases. The germline CDR1 and CDR2 sequences are SEHNR and FQNEAQ (reference sequence). V lost 3 bases, J lost 6 bases, and 2 bases stayed unmatched. The CDR3 runs to 13 residues. The CDR3, as DNA: TGTGCCAGCAGCTTCAGACTAGCGGGCGAGCAGTACTTC. It is translated as CASSFRLAGEQYF.

This clonotype came up once. The V call is TRBV27, the J call TRBJ1-2; D gene unclear. This CDR3 has 12 residues. With 4 bases removed from V and 1 base from J, the gap between germline ends came to 4 bases. Germline V gene data show CDR1 as MNHEY and CDR2 as SMNVEV (reference sequence). The CDR3 nucleotides read TGTGCCAGCAGTTCACTTAACTATGGCTACACCTTC. It specifies CASSSLNYGYTF.

This clonotype occurred many times. The J gene is TRBJ2-5, the V gene TRBV9; 11 nucleotides align to TRBD2. The CDR3 contains 14 residues. From germline, CDR1 is SGDLS and CDR2 YYNGEE. With V trimmed by 3 bases and J by 4 bases, 2 bases remained unmatched. Here the CDR3 reads CASSGSGRGETQYF. The CDR3 DNA reads TGTGCCAGCAGCGGTAGCGGGAGGGGAGAGACCCAGTACTTC. The entire variable domain, with the rest obtained from reference TRBV9 and TRBJ2-5, is as follows: DSGVTQTPKHLITATGQRVTLRCSPRSGDLSVYWYQQSLDQGLQFLIQYYNGEERAKGNILERFSAQQFPDLHSELNLSSLELGDSALYFCASSGSGRGETQYFGPGTRLLVL.

CDR3 sequence: CATSRGQGVLNYGYTF. DNA of the CDR3: TGTGCCACTTCGAGGGGACAGGGGGTATTAAACTATGGCTACACCTTC. The chain combines TRBV24-1 with TRBJ1-2, with 11 bases lining up with TRBD1. Per the germline V gene, CDR1 is KGHDR and CDR2 is SFDVKD. The V and J ends lost 10 bases and 2 bases, in that order; junction bases with no gene match: 11. The CDR3 sequence is 16 residues long.

A remark on this clonotype: The junction and the germline gene differ at one end; a read error may be behind it. The chain joins TRBV24-1 to TRBJ2-7; the match to TRBD1 covers 11 bases. This CDR3 is built from 16 residues. The germline V gene has CDR1 KGHDR and CDR2 SFDVKD. The CDR3 protein is CAASDLEGQGDYEQYF. The CDR3 coding sequence is TGTGCCGCCAGTGATTTGGAGGGACAGGGGGACTACGAGCAGTACTTC.

The chain employs TRBV25-1 and TRBJ2-1, with 7 bases fitting TRBD1. Unmatched junction bases numbered 12, after V lost 3 bases and J lost 7 bases. CDR3 length equals 16 residues. The germline V gene encodes CDR1 MGHDK and CDR2 SYGVNS. The CDR3: CASSDRVSQGWNEQFF. CDR3 DNA sequence: TGTGCCAGCAGTGATAGGGTTTCACAGGGGTGGAATGAGCAGTTCTTC.

A note on this clonotype: The missing conserved phenylalanine or tryptophan at the end of this CDR3 makes a read error likely. Because the CDR3's place on the DNA is in doubt, the DNA is left out and the CDR3 is given as listed by TCRdb. This chain links TRBV7-8 with TRBJ1-2. The CDR3 sequence runs 11 residues, both termini included. Germline values: CDR1 SGHVS, CDR2 FQNEAQ. The CDR3 protein is CASSLAASYSY.

Concerning this clonotype itself: This CDR3 is missing its conserved last phenylalanine or tryptophan, likely due to a read error. The chain is built from TRBV2 and TRBJ2-7; D not resolved. Looked up from germline, CDR1 is SNHLY and CDR2 is FYNNEI. This CDR3 spans 11 amino acids. V dropped 6 bases and J dropped 4 bases, with 7 bases sitting between them. The CDR3 DNA follows: TGTGCCAGCAGCTTGAAATACGAGCAGTACTCC. This gives the protein CASSLKYEQYS.

The sample holds many counts of this clonotype. V is TRBV19 and J is TRBJ2-7; D is ambiguous. The CDR3 loop spans 11 amino acids. Germline V lookup: CDR1 LNHDA, CDR2 SQIVND (reference sequence). V was trimmed by 4 bases and J by 6 bases, leaving 7 bases between them. CDR3 sequence: CASSRGFEQYF. The CDR3 coding sequence is TGTGCCAGTAGTAGGGGTTTCGAGCAGTACTTC.

This clonotype was counted only a few times. The CDR3 nucleotides are TGTGCCAGCAGCTTAGGGGGTGGAGAGACCCAGTACTTC. It is translated as CASSLGGGETQYF. The V gene is TRBV7-2, the J gene TRBJ2-5; D not resolved. Germline loops: CDR1 SGHTA, CDR2 FQGNSA. V lost 1 base and J lost 4, with 7 bases in between. CDR3 length: 13 residues. Together with reference TRBV7-2 and TRBJ2-5, the CDR3 gives the full variable domain: GAGVSQSPSNKVTEKGKDVELRCDPISGHTALYWYRQSLGQGLEFLIYFQGNSAPDKSGLPSDRFSAERTGGSVSTLTIQRTQQEDSAVYLCASSLGGGETQYFGPGTRLLVL.